The 15 T cell receptor beta chains presented below share a single source sample, sequenced in a study of Ad26.COV2.S vaccination and SARS-CoV-2 variants. The treatment here: 15 to 20 received Ad26.COV2.S at low or high dose, single or two shots; roughly five received placebo; per-sample allocation not given. Sampling was done on day 63 after the first vaccine or placebo injection. Assay used: immunoSEQ multiplex PCR; TCRdb lists only in-frame clones, some missing. The repertoire includes under 600,000 clones, 89% of them detected once, and under 2% sits in the top ten. Sequenced here: peripheral blood, sampled in a trial of Ad26.COV2.S vaccine versus placebo. The receptors were sampled from a person between 18 and 65 years old who received the Ad26.COV2.S COVID-19 vaccine or a placebo.

The chain links TRBV27 to TRBJ1-2; 8 bases match TRBD1. The CDR3 has 14 amino acids. V gave up 6 bases and J gave up 6 bases; unmatched junction bases: 9. CDR1 and CDR2 (germline): MNHEY, SMNVEV (reference sequence). The CDR3 reads CASRAGGVRDGYTF. CDR3 in DNA: TGTGCCAGCAGGGCAGGGGGCGTGCGGGATGGCTACACCTTC.

This chain uses TRBV4-1 with TRBJ1-4, with unresolved D. Between the trimmed V and J ends, which lost 1 base and 8 bases, there was a span of 14 bases. The germline V gene has CDR1 MGHRA and CDR2 YSYEKL. This CDR3 is 15 amino acids long. Written as DNA, the CDR3 is TGCGCCAGCAGCCAAGTTTTGGGCCTTGGCGAAAAACTGTTTTTT. It specifies CASSQVLGLGEKLFF.

CDR3 residues: CASSGGPTPSPGYTF. The CDR3 nucleotides read TGTGCCAGCAGCGGGGGACCAACACCATCGCCTGGCTACACCTTC. V gene TRBV9 combines with J gene TRBJ1-2; TRBD1 might be the D (5 bases). The CDR3 is made up of 15 amino acids. CDR1 is SGDLS and CDR2 is YYNGEE in the germline V gene. V shed 3 bases and J shed 7 bases, with 19 bases lying between them.

The V call is TRBV5-1, the J call TRBJ2-2; D may be TRBD2 (5 bases). Germline V CDR1 and CDR2: SGHRS, YFSETQ. Trimming cost V 5 bases and J 3 bases, with 14 bases left between them. The CDR3 has 15 amino acids. The CDR3 loop is CASSSSGLDTGELFF. As DNA, the CDR3 is TGCGCCAGCAGTTCCTCGGGGTTGGACACCGGGGAGCTGTTTTTT.

This clone has a single count. The chain employs TRBV10-2 and TRBJ2-5, with 7 bases lining up with TRBD1. The CDR3 length is 12 residues. After removal of 8 bases from V and 5 bases from J, the junction contained 5 bases not matched to a gene. CDR1 is WSHSY, CDR2 SAAADI, per germline. In DNA form, the CDR3 reads TGCGCCAGCCAGGGGGACATGGAGACCCAGTACTTC. Its protein product is CASQGDMETQYF.

This rearrangement joins TRBV11-2 to TRBJ2-3, with 7 bases identical to TRBD1. Trimming took 8 bases from V and 1 from J; bases not matched to a gene: 6. The CDR3 sequence is 14 residues long. Germline lookup yields CDR1 SGHAT and CDR2 FQNNGV. The CDR3 region is CASARQGRTDTQYF. The CDR3 DNA is TGTGCCAGCGCCCGACAGGGTCGCACAGATACGCAGTATTTT.

This chain uses TRBV7-3 with TRBJ2-3, with D possibly matching TRBD2 (6 bases). The V and J ends lost 2 bases and 1 base respectively, with 10 bases between them. The CDR3 runs to 15 residues. CDR1 and CDR2 from the germline V gene are SGHTA and FQGTGA. The CDR3 loop reads CASSLAASGTDTQYF. CDR3 DNA sequence: TGTGCCAGCAGCTTAGCGGCTAGCGGCACAGATACGCAGTATTTT.

The V call is TRBV14, the J call TRBJ1-2, with D possibly matching TRBD1 (5 bases). The CDR3 sequence is 16 residues long. The V gene lost 0 bases and the J gene lost 8 bases, with 19 bases spanning the gap. CDR1 is SGHDN, CDR2 FVKESK, per germline. CDR3 region: CASSQDAGPSLGGYTF. DNA of the CDR3: TGTGCCAGCAGCCAAGATGCAGGGCCATCTTTGGGAGGCTACACCTTC.

The V and J genes are TRBV3-1 (or the pseudogene TRBV3-2) and TRBJ1-1; D gene ambiguous. Germline lookup yields CDR1 LGHDT and CDR2 YNNKEL (reference sequence). Deletions cut 1 base from V and 5 bases from J, with 8 bases between. This CDR3 comprises 13 residues. In DNA, the CDR3 is TGTGCCAGCAGCCAAGGTGGTGTGACTGAAGCTTTCTTT. As protein: CASSQGGVTEAFF.

This CDR3 is CASSLALDTIYEQYF. DNA for the CDR3: TGTGCCAGCAGCTTAGCGCTGGACACTATTTACGAGCAGTACTTC. The chain uses TRBV7-8 and TRBJ2-7, with D tentatively TRBD1 (5 bases). Per the germline V gene, CDR1 is SGHVS and CDR2 is FQNEAQ. V lost 0 bases and J 4 bases, leaving 13 bases between the germline ends. CDR3 size: 15 residues.

This chain joins TRBV7-2 and TRBJ1-4; the match to TRBD1 covers 8 bases. V shed 2 bases and J 2 bases; nucleotides not matched to a gene: 10. Germline values: CDR1 SGHTA, CDR2 FQGNSA. The CDR3 consists of 18 residues. CDR3 protein: CASSLRGVRGLTNEKLFF. The CDR3 nucleotides read TGTGCCAGCAGCTTACGAGGGGTCAGGGGGCTTACTAATGAAAAACTGTTTTTT.

On this clone itself: Other nucleotide sequences from this sample produce the same CDR3. This sequence joins TRBV18 and TRBJ1-1; tentative D call: TRBD1 (5 bases). Germline V gene data show CDR1 as KGHSH and CDR2 as LQKENI. The germline V and J ends were trimmed by 3 bases and 5 bases, with 10 bases remaining between them. The CDR3 has 13 residues. CDR3 region: CASSPQGGTEAFF. CDR3 DNA: TGTGCCAGCTCACCGCAGGGTGGGACTGAAGCTTTCTTT.

The sample holds one count of this clone. The rearrangement joins TRBV19 to TRBJ2-7, with 10 nucleotides matching TRBD2. The CDR3 contains 15 residues. Germline V gene data show CDR1 as LNHDA and CDR2 as SQIVND (reference sequence). Unmatched junction bases numbered 7, after V lost 6 bases and J lost 2 bases. CDR3 sequence (DNA): TGTGCCAGTAGAGAGTGGACTAGCGGTGCCTACGAGCAGTACTTC. Protein sequence: CASREWTSGAYEQYF.

V gene TRBV7-2 combines with J gene TRBJ2-7; D remains ambiguous. V lost 2 bases and J lost 5, with 25 bases in between. This CDR3 region has 18 residues. CDR1 SGHTA and CDR2 FQGNSA come from the germline V gene. The CDR3 protein is CASSLLKPSGPGSHEQYF. The CDR3 DNA follows: TGTGCCAGCAGCTTATTAAAGCCCTCAGGTCCCGGTTCCCACGAGCAGTACTTC.

There are a few counts of this clone. The chain carries TRBV29-1 and TRBJ1-5; D unclear. This CDR3 has 12 residues. Looked up from germline, CDR1 is SQVTM and CDR2 is ANQGSEA. The V end was cut by 4 bases, the J end by 3 bases, with 7 bases between. The DNA for the CDR3 is TGCAGCGTTGGGGGAATCAATCAGCCCCAGCATTTT. Its protein is CSVGGINQPQHF.